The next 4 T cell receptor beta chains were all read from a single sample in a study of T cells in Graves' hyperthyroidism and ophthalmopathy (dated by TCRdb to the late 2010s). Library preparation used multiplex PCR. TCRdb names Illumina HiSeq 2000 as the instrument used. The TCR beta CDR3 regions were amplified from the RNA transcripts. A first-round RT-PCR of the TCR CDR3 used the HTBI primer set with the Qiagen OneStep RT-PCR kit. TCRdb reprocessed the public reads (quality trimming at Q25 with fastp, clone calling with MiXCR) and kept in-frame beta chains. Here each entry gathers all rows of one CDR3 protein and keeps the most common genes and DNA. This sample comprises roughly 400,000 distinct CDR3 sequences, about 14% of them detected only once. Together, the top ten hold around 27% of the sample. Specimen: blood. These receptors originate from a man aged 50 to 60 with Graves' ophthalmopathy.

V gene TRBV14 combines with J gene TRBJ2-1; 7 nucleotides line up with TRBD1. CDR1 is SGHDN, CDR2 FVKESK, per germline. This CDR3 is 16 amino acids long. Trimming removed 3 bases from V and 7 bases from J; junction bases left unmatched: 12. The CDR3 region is CASSHSGTALLNEQFF. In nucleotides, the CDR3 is TGTGCCAGCAGCCACTCCGGGACAGCACTATTAAATGAGCAGTTCTTC. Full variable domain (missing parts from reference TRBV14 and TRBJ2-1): EAGVTQFPSHSVIEKGQTVTLRCDPISGHDNLYWYRRVMGKEIKFLLHFVKESKQDESGMPNNRFLAERTGGTYSTLKVQPAELEDSGVYFCASSHSGTALLNEQFFGPGTRLTVL.

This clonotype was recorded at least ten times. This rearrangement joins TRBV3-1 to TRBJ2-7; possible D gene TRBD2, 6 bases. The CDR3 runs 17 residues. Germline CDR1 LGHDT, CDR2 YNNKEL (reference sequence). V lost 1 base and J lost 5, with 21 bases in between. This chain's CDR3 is CASSQGKLGRTGNEQYF. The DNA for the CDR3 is TGTGCCAGCAGCCAAGGGAAGCTCGGGAGAACTGGAAACGAGCAGTACTTC.

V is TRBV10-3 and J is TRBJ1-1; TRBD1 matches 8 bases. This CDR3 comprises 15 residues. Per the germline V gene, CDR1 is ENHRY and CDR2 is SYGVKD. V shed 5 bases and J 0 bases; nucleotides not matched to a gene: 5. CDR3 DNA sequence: TGTGCCATCAGTCGACAGGGGTCAATGAACACTGAAGCTTTCTTT. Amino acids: CAISRQGSMNTEAFF.

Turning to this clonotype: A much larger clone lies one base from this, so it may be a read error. The CDR3 DNA sequence: TGTGCCACCAGTGATTTTAGGGAACAGGGGAATGGGCAGTTCTTC. Translated: CATSDFREQGNGQFF. V is TRBV24-1 and J is TRBJ2-1; 7 nucleotides line up with TRBD1. CDR3 length: 15 residues. CDR1 and CDR2 from the germline V gene are KGHDR and SFDVKD.